The following is a TCR beta chain sequence with its context. One end of the junction does not line up with germline, which may come from a read error. The CDR3 is 15 residues long. Per germline, CDR1 DFQATT and CDR2 SNEGSKA (reference sequence). TCRdb called the 5' RACE reads again in MiXCR, with one record for every CDR3 protein. The sample contains around 690,000 distinct CDR3 sequences, approximately 21% of which appear only once. This specimen belongs to a study of identical twins. The sample was also reused in another study, on T cells expressing NK-cell markers.

The chain links TRBV20-1 to TRBJ2-1; a possible D gene is TRBD2 (5 bases). Material: PBMCs. This receptor was obtained from a woman aged 18-30 years in good health. CDR3 region: CIARDRGERYNEQFF. The CDR3 region has the DNA TGCATTGCTAGAGATCGGGGAGAAAGGTACAATGAGCAGTTCTTC.